This T cell receptor (beta chain) was recovered during a study of blood T cell repertoires in COVID-19. Background on the study: Sites in the United States, Italy and Spain provided acute and convalescent COVID-19 samples.

Per the study methods: Quantification of nucleated cells was approximated via reference gene primer amplification. Data came from immunoSEQ multiplex PCR; TCRdb stores just in-frame clones and leaves some out. From that table come the V and J calls and clone size; the DNA was used to work out D and trimming. Found here are about 200,000 clones, around three quarters of them singletons; the top ten hold less than 6%. A few counts support this clone. The V end was cut by 4 bases, the J end by 0 bases, with 8 bases between. This CDR3 spans 13 amino acids. The germline V gene has CDR1 SGDLS and CDR2 YYNGEE.

The origin of this receptor is a woman aged 70-85 years with acute or convalescent COVID-19. This chain connects TRBV9 to TRBJ2-7; no clear D gene. The material sequenced was peripheral blood. The CDR3 DNA sequence: TGTGCCAGCAGCTCCCGACTCTCCTACGAGCAGTACTTC. It yields the protein CASSSRLSYEQYF.